Each of the 30 T cell receptor beta chains below was sequenced from the same sample in a study of OX40 agonist ivuxolimab in advanced cancers. Assay: immunoSEQ multiplex PCR; the TCRdb copy retains only in-frame clones and omits some. This repertoire shows around 15,000 clones, approximately 77% found once; its top ten account for over 10%. The sample consisted of CD4+ or CD8+ T cells sorted from blood, taken in a trial of the OX40 agonist ivuxolimab. These TCRs come from an adult with an advanced solid tumor such as melanoma, head and neck, liver or kidney cancer.

The chain employs TRBV2 and TRBJ2-7; D is undetermined. V lost 1 base, J lost 0 bases, and 10 bases lay in between. Germline CDR1 SNHLY, CDR2 FYNNEI. This CDR3 region has 15 residues. CDR3 in DNA: TGTGCCAGCAGTGAAGAGGCCCTGGGCTCCTACGAGCAGTACTTC. Protein product: CASSEEALGSYEQYF. The full variable domain, with the rest looked up from reference TRBV2 and TRBJ2-7, is EPEVTQTPSHQVTQMGQEVILRCVPISNHLYFYWYRQILGQKVEFLVSFYNNEISEKSEIFDDQFSVERPDGSNFTLKIRSTKLEDSAMYFCASSEEALGSYEQYFGPGTRLTVT.

The chain has TRBV6-1 and TRBJ2-1, with 11 bases aligning to TRBD2. Trimming removed 3 bases from V and 3 bases from J; junction bases left unmatched: 7. CDR3 length: 17 residues. Looked up from germline, CDR1 is MNHNS and CDR2 is SASEGT. The CDR3 DNA reads as TGTGCCAGCAGTGAGTCGCCTAGCGGGGGGTTCTACAATGAGCAGTTCTTC. Its protein is CASSESPSGGFYNEQFF.

The J gene is TRBJ2-7, the V gene TRBV11-3; TRBD2 is a possible D gene (6 bases). In germline, CDR1 is SGHNT, CDR2 YENEEA. V shed 0 bases and J shed 4 bases, with 10 bases lying between them. The CDR3 is 14 amino acids. The CDR3 here is CASSLDLGGYEQYF. CDR3 nucleotides: TGTGCCAGCAGCTTAGATCTAGGAGGGTACGAGCAGTACTTC.

Judged by abundance, this clone is medium-sized. The chain couples TRBV6-5 to TRBJ1-3; D might be TRBD1 (6 bases). V gave up 2 bases and J gave up 4 bases, with 12 bases separating them. This CDR3 is 15 amino acids long. From germline, CDR1 is MNHEY and CDR2 SVGAGI. This CDR3 is CASSYEQGGGNTIYF. CDR3 in DNA: TGTGCCAGCAGTTACGAACAGGGAGGAGGAAACACCATATATTTT.

This clone is medium-sized. CDR3 residues: CASSGGPAYEQYF. The CDR3 DNA sequence: TGTGCCAGTTCAGGGGGACCCGCCTACGAGCAGTACTTC. The J gene is TRBJ2-7, the V gene TRBV6-1; 7 bases are a match to TRBD1. The length of the CDR3 is 13 residues. Looked up from germline, CDR1 is MNHNS and CDR2 is SASEGT. Unmatched junction bases numbered 7, after V lost 9 bases and J lost 2 bases.

This rearrangement joins TRBV7-2 to TRBJ2-5, with D possibly called TRBD1 or TRBD2 (5 bases each). The J call may be faulty, since TRBJ2-7 better matches the DNA end. Germline-derived CDR1 and CDR2 are SGHTA and FQGNSA. The CDR3 loop spans 14 amino acids. The CDR3 nucleotides are TGTGCCAGCAGCTTAGACGGGTGGGGGTACGAGCAGTACTTC. As protein: CASSLDGWGYEQYF.

The chain is built from TRBV4-3 and TRBJ2-2, with 10 bases identical to TRBD1. CDR1 and CDR2 from the germline V gene are LGHNA and YSLEER. This CDR3 contains 14 residues. The junction had 1 base not matched to a gene; V was cut back by 8 bases and J by 1 base. CDR3 DNA: TGCGCCAGCCGGGACAGGGGGAACACCGGGGAGCTGTTTTTT. Encoded protein: CASRDRGNTGELFF.

The rearrangement uses TRBV27 and TRBJ1-5, with 11 bases identical to TRBD1. This CDR3 region has 15 residues. Germline values: CDR1 MNHEY, CDR2 SMNVEV (reference sequence). Trimming at V came to 5 bases and at J to 7 bases, leaving 7 bases not matched to a gene. CDR3 bases: TGTGCCAGCAGTAAGGGACAGGGGGTTAAGCAGCCCCAGCATTTT. Encoded protein: CASSKGQGVKQPQHF.

The chain combines TRBV5-4 with TRBJ2-2, with no clear D. Germline V gives CDR1 SGHNT, CDR2 YYREEE (reference sequence). The length of the CDR3 is 13 residues. V lost 0 bases and J lost 8, with 8 bases in between. CDR3 nucleotide sequence: TGTGCCAGCAGCTTGGCCTCATCTGGGGAGCTGTTTTTT. Translation: CASSLASSGELFF.

This clone was seen more than once but under ten times. V is TRBV5-1 and J is TRBJ2-7; 7 bases agree with TRBD1. V dropped 4 bases and J dropped 2; count of bases not matched to a gene: 6. From germline, CDR1 is SGHRS and CDR2 YFSETQ. CDR3 size: 14 residues. The CDR3 DNA sequence: TGCGCCAGCAGCATACGGGACAGCCCCTACGAGCAGTACTTC. Translated, it gives CASSIRDSPYEQYF. Variable domain in full (rest from reference TRBV5-1 and TRBJ2-7): KAGVTQTPRYLIKTRGQQVTLSCSPISGHRSVSWYQQTPGQGLQFLFEYFSETQRNKGNFPGRFSGRQFSNSRSEMNVSTLELGDSALYLCASSIRDSPYEQYFGPGTRLTVT.

CDR3 protein: CASSLYAEAFF. CDR3 DNA: TGTGCCAGCAGCTTGTATGCTGAAGCTTTCTTT. The chain carries TRBV5-6 and TRBJ1-1; D not certain. Germline V CDR1 and CDR2: SGHDT, YYEEEE. The CDR3 contains 11 residues. Trimming stripped 1 base from V and 6 bases from J, with 4 bases between.

This clone was counted a single time. V is TRBV7-9 and J is TRBJ2-1; 7 bases line up with TRBD2. CDR3 length: 13 residues. Germline V CDR1 and CDR2: SEHNR, FQNEAQ (reference sequence). J was trimmed by 6 bases and V by 5 bases; bases with no gene match: 4. Here the CDR3 reads CASSPREVNEQFF. The CDR3 DNA is TGTGCCAGCAGCCCTCGGGAGGTCAATGAGCAGTTCTTC.

The chain uses TRBV15 and TRBJ2-2; D is unclear. V dropped 0 bases and J dropped 1 base, with 6 bases sitting between them. CDR3 length: 15 residues. Germline assignment: CDR1 LNHNV and CDR2 YYDKDF (reference sequence). The CDR3 loop is CATSRDYGNTGELFF. As DNA, the CDR3 is TGTGCCACCAGCAGAGATTACGGGAACACCGGGGAGCTGTTTTTT.

The V gene is TRBV9, the J gene TRBJ1-1, with unresolved D. V was pared by 3 bases and J by 5 bases, with 5 bases between. The CDR3 loop spans 11 amino acids. Germline values: CDR1 SGDLS, CDR2 YYNGEE. The CDR3 loop reads CASSAGTEAFF. The CDR3 region has the DNA TGTGCCAGCAGCGCGGGAACTGAAGCTTTCTTT.

The genes are TRBV7-2 and TRBJ1-2, with TRBD1 matching over 7 bases. V trimming: 5 bases; J trimming: 3 bases; junction bases outside the gene matches: 3. The CDR3 contains 13 residues. From germline, CDR1 is SGHTA and CDR2 FQGNSA. The CDR3, as DNA: TGTGCCAGCAGCCTCAGGGGGGACTATGGCTACACCTTC. Translation: CASSLRGDYGYTF. The full variable domain, rest sourced from reference TRBV7-2 and TRBJ1-2, is GAGVSQSPSNKVTEKGKDVELRCDPISGHTALYWYRQSLGQGLEFLIYFQGNSAPDKSGLPSDRFSAERTGGSVSTLTIQRTQQEDSAVYLCASSLRGDYGYTFGSGTRLTVV.

The V call is TRBV13, the J call TRBJ2-1, with 11 bases lining up with TRBD2. The CDR3 is 15 amino acids. V lost 3 bases to trimming and J lost 8 bases; unmatched junction nucleotides: 6. Germline loops: CDR1 PRHDT, CDR2 FYEKMQ (reference sequence). In DNA, the CDR3 is TGTGCCAGCAGCTTTCCTAGCGGGGGGAGGGATGAGCAGTTCTTC. Encoded protein: CASSFPSGGRDEQFF.

This clone was seen a few times. J is TRBJ2-7 and V is TRBV7-8, with no clear D. CDR3 length: 14 amino acids. V lost 3 bases and J 5 bases, leaving 14 bases between the germline ends. Germline-derived CDR1 and CDR2 are SGHVS and FQNEAQ. This CDR3 reads CASSLEIPGDEQYF. The CDR3 DNA is TGTGCCAGCAGCTTGGAGATCCCCGGCGACGAGCAGTACTTC.

This rearrangement joins TRBV9 to TRBJ1-1; D uncertain. V was clipped by 2 bases and J by 4 bases, with 12 bases between them. CDR1 and CDR2 from the germline V gene are SGDLS and YYNGEE. The CDR3 is 14 residues long. CDR3 nucleotide sequence: TGTGCCAGCAGCGTTGACCTCCGAGGCACTGAAGCTTTCTTT. Its translation: CASSVDLRGTEAFF.

The rearrangement uses TRBV6-6 and TRBJ1-1; possibly TRBD1 for D (5 bases). CDR3 length equals 12 residues. Germline V gives CDR1 MNHNY, CDR2 SVGAGI (reference sequence). V was pared by 0 bases and J by 8 bases, with 7 bases between. This CDR3 reads CASSYSWGEAFF. In DNA form, the CDR3 reads TGTGCCAGCAGTTACTCCTGGGGGGAAGCTTTCTTT.

The CDR3 DNA sequence: TGTGCCAGCAGCTTGGATTTGGGCTGGGACGAGCAGTACTTC. Its translation: CASSLDLGWDEQYF. V usage is TRBV5-4 and J usage is TRBJ2-7; no clear D. Germline CDR1 is SGHNT and CDR2 is YYREEE (reference sequence). V lost 0 bases and J lost 5, with 12 bases in between. The CDR3 consists of 14 residues.

The CDR3 DNA reads TGTGCCAGCAGTTATAGAGGGGACGAACACGAGCAGTACTTC. This sequence encodes CASSYRGDEHEQYF. The rearrangement joins TRBV6-6 to TRBJ2-7; D may match TRBD1 or TRBD2 (5 bases each). Trimming left V 3 bases short and J 5 bases short, with 14 bases between. Germline V gene sequence: CDR1 MNHNY, CDR2 SVGAGI (reference sequence). The CDR3 runs 14 residues.

V and J are TRBV21-1 and TRBJ1-1; the table gives TRBD1 as D, unverified against the DNA. TRBV21-1 is marked as a pseudogene. This CDR3 is 18 amino acids long. CDR3 residues: CASSTPGQGAVANTEAFF. CDR3 DNA: TGTGCCAGCAGCACCCCGGGACAGGGGGCCGTGGCGAACACTGAAGCTTTCTTT.

The gene calls are TRBV10-3 and TRBJ1-1; 8 bases are shared with TRBD1. The CDR3 consists of 14 residues. Germline CDR1 reads ENHRY; CDR2 reads SYGVKD. The junction had 5 bases not matched to a gene; V was cut back by 4 bases and J by 4 bases. The CDR3: CAISADRGVTEAFF. DNA for the CDR3: TGTGCCATCAGTGCCGACAGGGGTGTCACTGAAGCTTTCTTT.

This chain uses TRBV21-1 with TRBJ2-7; TRBD2 is taken as the D call from the table, unchecked against the DNA. TRBV21-1 corresponds to a pseudogene. This CDR3 is 13 amino acids long. Here the CDR3 DNA reads TGTGCCAGCAGCAAAGCTAGCGCCTACGAGCAGTACTTC. Translating it yields CASSKASAYEQYF.

This clone was seen more than once but under ten times. The rearrangement uses TRBV7-8 and TRBJ2-7, with unresolved D. The V gene lost 2 bases and the J gene lost 0 bases, with 29 bases spanning the gap. Germline CDR1 is SGHVS and CDR2 is FQNEAQ. This CDR3 region has 21 residues. CDR3 nucleotides: TGTGCCAGCAGCTTAAGGGTAGAGGCCATAGGCCTAGACTTGTACTCCTACGAGCAGTACTTC. It specifies CASSLRVEAIGLDLYSYEQYF.

The table lists this clone with a few counts. The V gene is TRBV5-1, the J gene TRBJ1-6, with 9 nucleotides matching TRBD1. CDR1 is SGHRS, CDR2 YFSETQ, per germline. V was clipped by 0 bases and J by 4 bases; unmatched bases: 2. CDR3 size: 16 residues. The CDR3 coding sequence is TGCGCCAGCAGCTTGGACAGGGGGCTTTATAATTCACCCCTCCACTTT. This encodes CASSLDRGLYNSPLHF.

The chain employs TRBV6-6 and TRBJ2-1, with 10 nucleotides matching TRBD2. Germline V gene lookup returns CDR1 MNHNY and CDR2 SVGAGI (reference sequence). The CDR3 spans 15 residues. The V segment lost 2 bases and the J segment 8 bases; nucleotides outside the gene matches: 6. CDR3 sequence reads: CASSYASGGGHEQFF. The DNA for the CDR3 is TGTGCCAGCAGTTACGCGAGCGGGGGGGGGCATGAGCAGTTCTTC.

The chain recombines TRBV4-1 with TRBJ2-5; TRBD2 aligns across 10 bases. The germline gives CDR1 MGHRA, CDR2 YSYEKL. The CDR3 loop spans 16 amino acids. The J segment lost 1 base and the V segment lost 4 bases, leaving 6 bases of the junction unmatched. CDR3 nucleotides: TGCGCCAGCAGCCGCCTACTAGCGGGGAGCCAAGAGACCCAGTACTTC. Its protein is CASSRLLAGSQETQYF.

The chain links TRBV29-1 to TRBJ2-7; D unresolved. Germline lookup yields CDR1 SQVTM and CDR2 ANQGSEA. CDR3 length: 15 residues. V dropped 1 base and J dropped 7 bases, with 20 bases sitting between them. The CDR3 reads CSVEGGMMGLHEQYF. DNA of the CDR3: TGCAGCGTTGAAGGGGGTATGATGGGTCTTCATGAGCAGTACTTC.

The table lists this clone with a few counts. The chain is built from TRBV6-5 and TRBJ2-7; 9 bases fit TRBD1. This CDR3 region has 13 residues. Germline V CDR1 and CDR2: MNHEY, SVGAGI. V shed 10 bases and J 5 bases; nucleotides not matched to a gene: 9. DNA of the CDR3: TGTGCCACCATAGGGGACAGGGTCGACGAGCAGTACTTC. Encoded protein: CATIGDRVDEQYF.